Listed below are T cell receptor beta chains from one sample, sequenced in a study of blood T cell repertoires in COVID-19. Assay: immunoSEQ multiplex PCR; the TCRdb copy retains only in-frame clones and omits some. The sample shows approximately 500,000 clones, approximately 89% of them seen only once. Specimen: peripheral blood. These receptors all come from a man between 18 and 29 years old with COVID-19, enrolled during active disease. The CDR3 runs from the conserved cysteine through the conserved F or W. The D gene is left open where the match is weak. Some rows mark clone size as missing; the rest say once, few, many or name a class of expanded clone.

j_call | d_call | clone_size | v_call | cdr3_aa | cdr3_nt
TRBJ2-1 | . | . | TRBV12-3/TRBV12-4 | CASSLGSHNEQFF | TGTGCCAGCAGTCTGGGCAGTCACAATGAGCAGTTCTTC
TRBJ2-1 | . | . | TRBV2 | CASMAGAEGEQFF | TGTGCCAGCATGGCGGGGGCCGAAGGTGAGCAGTTCTTC
TRBJ2-7 | TRBD1 | . | TRBV10-1 | CASSADREVPYEQYF | TGCGCCAGCAGTGCGGACAGGGAAGTCCCCTACGAGCAGTACTTC
TRBJ2-7 | TRBD2 | . | TRBV24-1 | CATSDLGGLAGVGRPDF | TGTGCCACCAGTGATTTGGGGGGACTAGCGGGAGTCGGGCGCCCAGACTTC
TRBJ1-5 | . | . | TRBV28 | CASRSLGYSNQPQHF | TGTGCCAGCAGGTCACTCGGTTATAGCAATCAGCCCCAGCATTTT
TRBJ2-2 | TRBD2 | . | TRBV5-6 | CASSLFGSGASFATGELFF | TGTGCCAGCAGCTTGTTTGGTAGCGGGGCCTCCTTCGCCACCGGGGAGCTGTTTTTT
TRBJ2-1 | TRBD1 | . | TRBV18 | CASSPQHPGQVDNEQFF | TGTGCCAGCTCACCGCAGCATCCGGGACAGGTGGACAATGAGCAGTTCTTC
TRBJ2-7 | . | . | TRBV5-5 | CASSLWGREQYF | TGTGCCAGCAGCTTGTGGGGGAGGGAGCAGTACTTC
TRBJ1-4 | . | . | TRBV7-8 | CASSLARWTTNEKLFF | TGTGCCAGCAGCTTAGCGCGGTGGACAACTAATGAAAAACTGTTTTTT
TRBJ1-4 | . | . | TRBV30 | CAWRSGLNEKLFF | TGTGCCTGGAGAAGTGGGCTAAATGAAAAACTGTTTTTT
TRBJ2-3 | TRBD1 | . | TRBV29-1 | CSGTDRAGTDTQYF | TGCAGCGGCACTGACAGGGCGGGCACAGATACGCAGTATTTT
TRBJ2-1 | TRBD2 | . | TRBV15 | CATSRDTGGNEQFF | TGTGCCACCAGCAGAGATACGGGGGGCAATGAGCAGTTCTTC
TRBJ2-5 | TRBD2 | . | TRBV18 | CASSPLAGAEETQYF | TGTGCCAGCTCACCACTAGCGGGGGCGGAAGAGACCCAGTACTTC
TRBJ2-2 | TRBD2 | . | TRBV27 | CASSLGLAGGPWAGELFF | TGTGCCAGCAGTTTGGGACTAGCGGGAGGGCCCTGGGCCGGGGAGCTGTTTTTT
TRBJ2-7 | . | . | TRBV2 | CASSLGGQNIEQYF | TGTGCCAGCAGTCTCGGGGGGCAGAATATCGAGCAGTACTTC
TRBJ2-7 | TRBD2 | . | TRBV5-4 | CASSLGASGEEQYF | TGTGCCAGCAGCTTGGGGGCCAGCGGGGAAGAGCAGTACTTC
TRBJ2-1 | TRBD1 | . | TRBV7-9 | CASSPEGTVPLDEQFF | TGTGCCAGCAGCCCCGAGGGGACAGTGCCCTTGGATGAGCAGTTCTTC
TRBJ1-3 | . | . | TRBV14 | CASSHLSTTGNTIYF | TGTGCCAGCAGCCATTTATCTACGACTGGAAACACCATATATTTT
TRBJ1-1 | . | . | TRBV28 | CASSSGTEAFF | TGTGCCAGCAGCTCCGGGACTGAAGCTTTCTTT
TRBJ1-3 | . | . | TRBV11-2 | CASSLPHTGNTIYF | TGTGCCAGCAGCTTACCTCACACAGGAAACACCATATATTTT
TRBJ2-3 | . | . | TRBV24-1 | CATSDLVNTQYF | TGTGCCACCAGTGACCTAGTAAATACGCAGTATTTT
TRBJ2-7 | . | few | TRBV13 | CASSHSNEQYF | TGTGCCAGCAGCCACTCTAACGAGCAGTACTTC
TRBJ2-6 | TRBD1 | . | TRBV5-5 | CASSYPGGGSGANVLTF | TGTGCCAGCAGCTACCCAGGGGGCGGTTCTGGGGCCAACGTCCTGACTTTC
TRBJ2-7 | TRBD1 | . | TRBV5-4 | CASSKQGSRDEQYF | TGTGCCAGCTCCAAACAGGGGTCGAGGGACGAGCAGTACTTC
TRBJ1-6 | . | . | TRBV28 | CASSLPLFGQGGWSPLHF | TGTGCCAGCAGTTTACCTCTTTTTGGGCAGGGTGGTTGGTCACCCCTCCACTTT
TRBJ1-1 | . | . | TRBV25-1 | CASSESGRVPEAFF | TGTGCCAGCAGTGAATCGGGAAGGGTACCTGAAGCTTTCTTT
TRBJ1-5 | TRBD1 | . | TRBV5-6 | CASSLWDRDNQPQHF | TGTGCCAGCAGCTTGTGGGACAGGGATAATCAGCCCCAGCATTTT
TRBJ2-7 | TRBD2 | . | TRBV15 | CATSSRLAGAAGREQYF | TGTGCCACCAGCAGTCGCCTAGCGGGAGCAGCAGGTAGGGAGCAGTACTTC
TRBJ1-4 | . | . | TRBV4-1 | CASSQVRMVLTFNEKLFF | TGCGCCAGCAGCCAAGTTAGAATGGTCCTAACCTTTAATGAAAAACTGTTTTTT
TRBJ1-1 | . | . | TRBV7-6 | CASSPVPYTEAFF | TGTGCCAGCAGCCCAGTCCCTTACACTGAAGCTTTCTTT
TRBJ2-7 | . | once | TRBV7-3 | CASSPAAEVEQYF | TGTGCCAGCAGCCCCGCGGCGGAGGTCGAGCAGTACTTC
TRBJ2-3 | TRBD2 | . | TRBV5-4 | CASSWGRGGLTISQYF | TGTGCCAGCAGCTGGGGTCGGGGGGGGCTAACCATATCGCAGTATTTT
TRBJ2-1 | TRBD2 | . | TRBV6-1 | CASSETSGAYNEQFF | TGTGCCAGCAGTGAAACTAGCGGGGCGTACAATGAGCAGTTCTTC
TRBJ2-5 | TRBD1 | once | TRBV3-1/TRBV3-2 | CASSQGWTGQETQYF | TGTGCCAGCAGCCAAGGTTGGACAGGTCAAGAGACCCAGTACTTC
TRBJ2-5 | . | . | TRBV5-5 | CASSRTGGVGLETQYF | TGTGCCAGCAGCCGAACAGGGGGGGTTGGTCTAGAGACCCAGTACTTC
TRBJ2-1 | TRBD2 | . | TRBV5-1 | CASQLAGGYNEQFF | TGCGCCAGTCAACTAGCGGGGGGTTACAATGAGCAGTTCTTC
TRBJ2-5 | TRBD2 | . | TRBV29-1 | CSVEDHETSGKPKETQYF | TGCAGCGTTGAAGATCACGAGACTAGCGGGAAGCCTAAAGAGACCCAGTACTTC
TRBJ1-3 | TRBD1 | . | TRBV18 | CASSPTGPASGNTIYF | TGTGCCAGCTCGCCGACAGGGCCCGCCTCTGGAAACACCATATATTTT
TRBJ1-5 | . | once | TRBV4-1 | CASSRSGNGDQPQHF | TGCGCCAGCAGCCGATCGGGGAACGGGGATCAGCCCCAGCATTTT
TRBJ2-5 | TRBD1 | . | TRBV14 | CASSRRAGTGPPQETQYF | TGTGCCAGCAGCAGACGAGCCGGGACAGGGCCCCCCCAAGAGACCCAGTACTTC
TRBJ2-5 | TRBD1 | . | TRBV7-9 | CASSLRGRETQYF | TGTGCCAGCAGCTTAAGGGGGCGAGAGACCCAGTACTTC
TRBJ1-2 | . | . | TRBV11-2 | CASSQTSNYGYTF | TGTGCCAGCAGCCAGACATCTAACTATGGCTACACCTTC
TRBJ2-5 | . | . | TRBV3-1/TRBV3-2 | CASSLEGSVETQYF | TGTGCCAGCAGCCTGGAGGGGTCGGTGGAGACCCAGTACTTC
TRBJ2-7 | TRBD1 | . | TRBV10-3 | CAISGPGQGDYEQYF | TGTGCCATCAGTGGGCCGGGACAGGGAGACTACGAGCAGTACTTC
TRBJ2-1 | TRBD2 | . | TRBV24-1 | CATSDRTGGLAGGQDEQFF | TGTGCCACCAGTGACCGGACAGGGGGACTAGCGGGAGGGCAGGATGAGCAGTTCTTC
TRBJ2-2 | TRBD2 | . | TRBV4-1 | CASSQDSGRGIGELFF | TGCGCCAGCAGCCAAGACAGCGGGAGGGGGATCGGGGAGCTGTTTTTT
TRBJ1-1 | TRBD1 | . | TRBV18 | CASSPRTGIFVTFF | TGTGCCAGCTCACCGCGGACAGGGATTTTCGTTACTTTCTTT
TRBJ1-4 | TRBD1 | . | TRBV18 | CASSQDRVGEKLFF | TGTGCCAGCTCACAGGACAGGGTTGGGGAAAAACTGTTTTTT
TRBJ2-1 | . | few | TRBV12-5 | CASGLVHIEQFF | TGTGCTAGTGGTTTGGTACATATTGAGCAGTTCTTC
TRBJ1-2 | . | . | TRBV20-1 | CSASGGYGYTF | TGCAGTGCTAGCGGGGGGTATGGCTACACCTTC